A single TCR beta chain is shown here with its context. Its antigen remains unidentified. The input lacks base qualities; no much larger clone sits a single base away. These data come from a study of response to subunit inactivated influenza vaccine (dated by TCRdb to the late 2010s). General notes on the study: The study used deep quantitative T cell receptor repertoire profiling to track responses to a trivalent subunit inactivated influenza vaccine. The paper as a whole reports these results and caveats: The authors proposed that each seasonal influenza vaccination may bring in only a limited number of new T cells.

The germline V gene gives CDR1 as SGDLS and CDR2 as YYNGEE. The CDR3 starts with the cysteine, ends with the phenylalanine, and has 14 residues. Solely the CDR3 DNA is kept, with 42 bases framed from the first base. Between the V and J ends, shortened by 0 bases and 7 bases respectively, the junction contains 8 bases. The protocol used for the library was RT-PCR. The reads were generated on an Illumina HiSeq 2500. TCRdb passed the public sequencing reads through fastp at Q25 and MiXCR, retaining productive beta sequences. Duplicate CDR3 protein sequences are folded into a single record with the most common DNA and genes. This sample lists about 540,000 distinct CDR3 sequences; under 30% were detected once. 2.5% to 3% of the sample is in the top ten clones. These sequences were also reported in another study, on T cells expressing NK-cell markers. Looking at the second paper: 5'RACE template switching, by which a universal primer site and unique molecular identifiers were added, was used to make TCR beta cDNA libraries. In sorted CD3+CD56+NKG2C+, CD3+CD56+NKG2C- and CD3+CD56-NKG2C+ T-cell subsets from several donors, TCR beta-chain repertoires were profiled. Among the eight sequenced donors, seven were HCMV-seropositive and one was HCMV-seronegative. In several experiments an anti-gammadeltaTCR antibody was added to restrict sorting to alphabetaTCR-expressing T cells. In more than five donors, the dominant CD3+CD56+NKG2C+ clonotypes ranked among the top 10 CD8+ clonotypes, making up about 1.0-8% of CD8+ T cells. Those dominant clonotypes were again the most abundant among CD3+CD56-NKG2C+ cells in a handful of donors, at about 28.3-65%. Whether the expanded NKG2C-expressing T cell clones were specific for HCMV antigens was left unclear. The study sequenced eight donors, all healthy volunteers chosen at random: three men and five women. To determine HCMV serostatus, a commercial ELISA kit was used to detect HCMV-specific IgG in serum. Peripheral blood mononuclear cells were isolated from blood by Ficoll density gradient centrifugation. Magnetic immunoseparation with Miltenyi isolation kits was used to isolate CD4+ and CD8+ T cells from PBMC. Priming for cDNA synthesis came from the TCR beta constant segment, and two successive PCR amplification steps followed. The libraries were sequenced on Illumina HiSeq 2000/2500, MiSeq or NextSeq, producing 2 x 150 bp reads. MIGEC was used to demultiplex reads and group the reads by UMI, and MiTCR was used to assemble and quantify clonotypes. To exclude erroneous sequences, any TCR cDNA sequence not supported by at least two reads was discarded. The tcR package was used for downstream repertoire analysis, with clonotypes matched between fractions based on CDR3 nucleotide sequence plus V segment. VDJmatch was used to annotate antigen specificity against VDJdb, with one amino acid substitution in CDR3 permitted.

This TCR was recovered from a man aged 45-65 years who received an inactivated influenza vaccine. Donor details come from another sample of the same person, matched by shared clones. The sequencing here drew on CD4+ T cells sorted from PBMCs, taken 12 days after vaccination. The chain uses TRBV9 and TRBJ1-6, with no D gene named confidently. The DNA sequence is TGTGCCAGCAGCGTAGGGGGTGAAAATTCACCCCTCCACTTT. It is translated as CASSVGGENSPLHF.